This passage covers 4 T cell receptor beta chains from one sample sequenced in a study of early T cells in non-severe SARS-CoV-2 infection. Each CDR3 protein gets one entry after TCRdb re-called the 5' RACE reads with MiXCR. The sample shows some 87,000 distinct CDR3 sequences, roughly 13% of them seen only once. What was sequenced was whole blood. All receptors derive from an adult who was a healthcare worker with PCR-confirmed SARS-CoV-2 infection or an uninfected control (not recorded which).

This clonotype was recorded many times. The V and J genes are TRBV2 and TRBJ1-1; D not resolved. Germline V gives CDR1 SNHLY, CDR2 FYNNEI. Trimming cost V 7 bases and J 3 bases, with 15 bases left between them. The CDR3 runs to 14 residues. The CDR3: CASTSEGIHTEAFF. In DNA form, the CDR3 reads TGTGCCAGCACTTCCGAAGGGATCCACACTGAAGCTTTCTTT.

The chain uses TRBV29-1 and TRBJ2-3, with no clear D. From germline, CDR1 is SQVTM and CDR2 ANQGSEA. Deletions cut 8 bases from V and 5 bases from J, with 14 bases between. There are 12 residues in the CDR3. The DNA for the CDR3 is TGCAGCTTTGGTCTTGAGGAAGATACGCAGTATTTT. It specifies CSFGLEEDTQYF.

This clonotype has more than one count but fewer than ten. The chain has TRBV6-2 or TRBV6-3 and TRBJ2-1; 15 nucleotides agree with TRBD2. V dropped 7 bases and J dropped 8; count of bases not matched to a gene: 12. This CDR3 region has 17 residues. Germline CDR1 MNHEY, CDR2 SVGEGT. Here the CDR3 DNA reads TGTGCCAGCAACGGACTAGCGGGGGGGTACCGTTCCGATGAGCAGTTCTTC. It specifies CASNGLAGGYRSDEQFF.

This clonotype came up many times. The chain combines TRBV29-1 with TRBJ1-5; D is undetermined. Trimming removed 6 bases from V and 2 bases from J, with 17 bases in between. This CDR3 contains 15 residues. Germline-derived CDR1 and CDR2 are SQVTM and ANQGSEA. In DNA, the CDR3 is TGCAGCGTCGCCGGAGGTCTCTTAGGCAATCAGCCCCAGCATTTT. Translation: CSVAGGLLGNQPQHF.